This entry lists 19 T cell receptor beta chains sequenced from one sample in a study of lymphopenia after photon versus proton radiotherapy. Profiling relied on immunoSEQ multiplex PCR, and the TCRdb table lists in-frame clones only, not all of them. The repertoire holds 55,000 to 70,000 clones, with roughly 93% as singletons. Sequencing was performed on peripheral blood, taken from a patient treated with photon-based radiotherapy. The receptors shown here come from a woman in her seventies with pancreatic cancer.

The V call is TRBV7-8, the J call TRBJ1-2, with D possibly matching TRBD1 (5 bases). The CDR3 is 16 residues long. Trimming removed 1 base at V and 0 bases at J, with 12 bases between. In germline, CDR1 is SGHVS, CDR2 FQNEAQ. The CDR3 loop is CASSLGFRVPNYGYTF. The CDR3 DNA is TGTGCCAGCAGCTTAGGGTTCAGGGTACCTAACTATGGCTACACCTTC.

The chain combines TRBV18 with TRBJ2-5, with D possibly matching TRBD1 (6 bases). V was shortened by 1 base and J by 5 bases, with 14 bases between the two germline ends. Germline assignment: CDR1 KGHSH and CDR2 LQKENI. This CDR3 is 15 amino acids long. The CDR3 sequence is CASSPRSGTKETQYF. The DNA of the CDR3 is TGTGCCAGCTCACCACGTTCGGGGACAAAGGAGACCCAGTACTTC.

The chain employs TRBV6-5 and TRBJ2-2; D gene uncertain. Germline assignment: CDR1 MNHEY and CDR2 SVGAGI. Between the trimmed V and J ends, which lost 0 bases and 5 bases, there was a span of 10 bases. There are 15 residues in the CDR3. CDR3 residues: CASSYSGLGTGELFF. The CDR3, as DNA: TGTGCCAGCAGTTACTCGGGGTTAGGGACCGGGGAGCTGTTTTTT.

The CDR3: CASTSKRHEQYF. DNA of the CDR3: TGTGCCAGCACCTCGAAGCGACACGAGCAGTACTTC. J is TRBJ2-7 and V is TRBV6-5; D remains unclear. Germline V gene data show CDR1 as MNHEY and CDR2 as SVGAGI. V was pared by 7 bases and J by 5 bases, with 12 bases between. The CDR3 is 12 residues long.

J is TRBJ2-2 and V is TRBV11-2; D is undetermined. The CDR3 has 13 amino acids. Trimming left V 5 bases short and J 6 bases short, with 10 bases between. CDR1 and CDR2 (germline): SGHAT, FQNNGV. CDR3 bases: TGTGCCAGCAGCCGAGTGGTAGCCGGGGAGCTGTTTTTT. Amino acids: CASSRVVAGELFF. Complete variable domain (other parts from reference TRBV11-2 and TRBJ2-2): EAGVAQSPRYKIIEKRQSVAFWCNPISGHATLYWYQQILGQGPKLLIQFQNNGVVDDSQLPKDRFSAERLKGVDSTLKIQPAKLEDSAVYLCASSRVVAGELFFGEGSRLTVL.

As DNA, the CDR3 is TGTGCCAGCACCTTAGGTTGGGCAGGGAGAGAAGATAGCAATCAGCCCCAGCATTTT. As protein: CASTLGWAGREDSNQPQHF. The V gene is TRBV9, the J gene TRBJ1-5, with a weak D call TRBD1 (5 bases). The CDR3 contains 19 residues. The V end lost 6 bases, the J end lost 0 bases, and 25 bases lay between the germline ends. Germline loops: CDR1 SGDLS, CDR2 YYNGEE.

The CDR3 region is CASSSLNYNEQFF. In DNA form, the CDR3 reads TGTGCCAGCAGCTCCCTCAACTACAATGAGCAGTTCTTC. The chain uses TRBV7-8 and TRBJ2-1; D is unresolved. Germline V lookup: CDR1 SGHVS, CDR2 FQNEAQ. Trimming stripped 4 bases from V and 3 bases from J, with 7 bases between. This CDR3 has 13 residues.

V is TRBV2 and J is TRBJ1-1; 9 bases agree with TRBD1. The CDR3 sequence is 17 residues long. Germline trimming cut 0 bases from V and 5 bases from J; bases unmatched to any gene: 10. Per germline, CDR1 SNHLY and CDR2 FYNNEI. CDR3 residues: CASSEAPPDRGETEAFF. Here the CDR3 DNA reads TGTGCCAGCAGTGAAGCACCGCCGGACAGGGGAGAAACTGAAGCTTTCTTT.

The chain is built from TRBV30 and TRBJ2-7, with TRBD1 identical over 7 bases. Per germline, CDR1 GTSNPN and CDR2 SVGIG (reference sequence). CDR3 length: 15 residues. V gave up 1 base and J gave up 1 base; unmatched junction bases: 7. CDR3 sequence reads: CAWSGGDRDSYEQYF. CDR3 DNA sequence: TGTGCCTGGAGTGGGGGAGACAGGGATTCCTACGAGCAGTACTTC.

Here the CDR3 DNA reads TGTGCCAGCAGTGAAGGACTAGCGGGAGGGCGAGATACGCAGTATTTT. This translates into CASSEGLAGGRDTQYF. The chain employs TRBV9 and TRBJ2-3; 15 nucleotides line up with TRBD2. CDR1 is SGDLS, CDR2 YYNGEE, per germline. J lost 5 bases, V lost 5 bases, and 6 bases had no gene match. This CDR3 contains 16 residues.

The chain combines TRBV29-1 with TRBJ1-1; D is unclear. In germline, CDR1 is SQVTM, CDR2 ANQGSEA. The CDR3 is 12 amino acids. The V and J ends lost 4 bases and 2 bases respectively, with 8 bases between them. This CDR3 reads CSVAETNTEAFF. The CDR3 nucleotides read TGCAGCGTTGCAGAGACAAACACTGAAGCTTTCTTT.

This chain connects TRBV14 to TRBJ1-1, with a weak D call TRBD1 (5 bases). The germline gives CDR1 SGHDN, CDR2 FVKESK. Trimming cost V 1 base and J 11 bases, with 14 bases left between them. This CDR3 comprises 13 residues. In DNA, the CDR3 is TGTGCCAGCAGCCAAGGAGGGACCTTAGCTGCTTTCTTT. Residues: CASSQGGTLAAFF.

This clone was seen more than once but under ten times. The chain recombines TRBV5-1 with TRBJ2-3, with 11 bases identical to TRBD2. After removal of 4 bases from V and 6 bases from J, the junction contained 7 bases not matched to a gene. In germline, CDR1 is SGHRS, CDR2 YFSETQ. This CDR3 contains 15 residues. In DNA form, the CDR3 reads TGCGCCAGCAGCCCGACACTAGCGGGAGCGGATACGCAGTATTTT. Translation gives CASSPTLAGADTQYF.

The chain is built from TRBV11-3 and TRBJ2-1; D not resolved. The germline gives CDR1 SGHNT, CDR2 YENEEA. The CDR3 length is 13 residues. Trimming took off 0 bases at V and 9 bases at J, with 9 bases between the two ends. DNA of the CDR3: TGTGCCAGCAGCTTAGAAGGGATGGGTGAGCAGTTCTTC. Translating gives CASSLEGMGEQFF.

Only one count was recorded for this clone. Other DNA sequences in the same sample also yield this CDR3. The V and J genes are TRBV20-1 and TRBJ2-5; no clear D. The CDR3 spans 11 residues. V lost 0 bases, J lost 5 bases, and 4 bases lay in between. The germline gives CDR1 DFQATT, CDR2 SNEGSKA (reference sequence). As DNA, the CDR3 is TGCAGTGCTAGAGATAGGGAGACCCAGTACTTC. This codes for CSARDRETQYF.

This clone has a handful of counts. The gene calls are TRBV18 and TRBJ2-1, with 10 bases identical to TRBD2. Germline V CDR1 and CDR2: KGHSH, LQKENI. The CDR3 runs 17 residues. Trimming removed 0 bases from V and 2 bases from J; junction bases left unmatched: 4. CDR3 coding DNA: TGTGCCAGCTCACCACCTCGGACTAGCGGTACCTACAATGAGCAGTTCTTC. Its protein product is CASSPPRTSGTYNEQFF. The entire variable domain, with the rest obtained from reference TRBV18 and TRBJ2-1, is as follows: NAGVMQNPRHLVRRRGQEARLRCSPMKGHSHVYWYRQLPEEGLKFMVYLQKENIIDESGMPKERFSAEFPKEGPSILRIQQVVRGDSAAYFCASSPPRTSGTYNEQFFGPGTRLTVL.

The J gene is TRBJ2-7, the V gene TRBV28; TRBD2 agrees at 13 bases. The CDR3 consists of 16 residues. Germline-derived CDR1 and CDR2 are MDHEN and SYDVKM. V lost 2 bases and J lost 2; bases outside the gene matches: 3. In DNA form, the CDR3 reads TGTGCCAGCAGTTTAAGGGGACTAGCGGGACCCTACGAGCAGTACTTC. Amino acid sequence: CASSLRGLAGPYEQYF.

The chain uses TRBV5-1 and TRBJ2-2; TRBD2 is a possible D gene (5 bases). V was pared by 1 base and J by 6 bases, with 16 bases between. Germline assignment: CDR1 SGHRS and CDR2 YFSETQ. This CDR3 contains 16 residues. CDR3 loop: CASSLNVGVGAGELFF. DNA of the CDR3: TGCGCCAGCAGCTTGAACGTGGGAGTTGGAGCCGGGGAGCTGTTTTTT.

The chain is built from TRBV5-4 and TRBJ2-1, with D unclear. CDR3 length: 12 residues. CDR1 is SGHNT, CDR2 YYREEE, per germline (reference sequence). Trimming removed 0 bases at V and 7 bases at J, with 5 bases between. CDR3 in DNA: TGTGCCAGCAGCTTGGATGGGAATGAGCAGTTCTTC. This codes for CASSLDGNEQFF.